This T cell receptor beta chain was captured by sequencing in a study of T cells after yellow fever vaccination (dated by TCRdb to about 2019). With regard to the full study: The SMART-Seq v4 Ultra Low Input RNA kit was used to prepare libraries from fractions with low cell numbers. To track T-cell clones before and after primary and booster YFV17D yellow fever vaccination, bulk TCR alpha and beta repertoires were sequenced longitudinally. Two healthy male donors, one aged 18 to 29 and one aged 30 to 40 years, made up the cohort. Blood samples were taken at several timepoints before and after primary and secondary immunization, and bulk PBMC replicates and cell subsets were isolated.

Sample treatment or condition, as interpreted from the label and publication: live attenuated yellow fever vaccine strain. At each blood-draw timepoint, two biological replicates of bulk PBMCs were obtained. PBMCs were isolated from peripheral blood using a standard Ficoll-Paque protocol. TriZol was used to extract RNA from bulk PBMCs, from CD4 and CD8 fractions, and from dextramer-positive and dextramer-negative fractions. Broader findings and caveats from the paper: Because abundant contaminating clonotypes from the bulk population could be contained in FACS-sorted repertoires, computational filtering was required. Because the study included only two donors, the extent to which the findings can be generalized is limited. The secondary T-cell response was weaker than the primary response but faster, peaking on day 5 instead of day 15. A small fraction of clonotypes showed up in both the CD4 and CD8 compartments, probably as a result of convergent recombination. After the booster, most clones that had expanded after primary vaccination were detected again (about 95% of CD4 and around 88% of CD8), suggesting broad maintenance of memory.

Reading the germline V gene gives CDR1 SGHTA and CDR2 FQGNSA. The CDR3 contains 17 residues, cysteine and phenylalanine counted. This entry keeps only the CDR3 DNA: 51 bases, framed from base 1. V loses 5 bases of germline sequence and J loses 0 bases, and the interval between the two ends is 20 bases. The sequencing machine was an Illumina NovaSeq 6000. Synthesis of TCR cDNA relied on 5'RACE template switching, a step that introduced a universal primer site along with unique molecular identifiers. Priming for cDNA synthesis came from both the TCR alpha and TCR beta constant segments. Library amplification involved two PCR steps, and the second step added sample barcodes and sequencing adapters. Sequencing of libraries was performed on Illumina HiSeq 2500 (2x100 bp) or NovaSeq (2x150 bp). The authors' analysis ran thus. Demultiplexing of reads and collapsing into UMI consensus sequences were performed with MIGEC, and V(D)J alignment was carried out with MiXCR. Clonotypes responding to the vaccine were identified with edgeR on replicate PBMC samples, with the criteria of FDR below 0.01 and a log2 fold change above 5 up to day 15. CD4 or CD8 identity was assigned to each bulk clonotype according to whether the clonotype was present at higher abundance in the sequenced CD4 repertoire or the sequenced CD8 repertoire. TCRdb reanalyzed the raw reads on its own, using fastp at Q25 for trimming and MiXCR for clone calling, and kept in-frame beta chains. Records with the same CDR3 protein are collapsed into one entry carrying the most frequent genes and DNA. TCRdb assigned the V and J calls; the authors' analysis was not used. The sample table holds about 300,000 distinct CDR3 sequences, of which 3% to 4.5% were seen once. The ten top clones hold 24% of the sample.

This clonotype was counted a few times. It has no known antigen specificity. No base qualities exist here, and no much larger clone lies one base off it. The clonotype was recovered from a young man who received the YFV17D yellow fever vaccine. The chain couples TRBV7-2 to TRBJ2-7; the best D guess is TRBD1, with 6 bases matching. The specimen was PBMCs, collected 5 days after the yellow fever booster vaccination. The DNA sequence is TGTGCCAGCAGCCATCCCCGACAGGCCTCCCCCTCCTACGAGCAGTACTTC. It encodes CASSHPRQASPSYEQYF.